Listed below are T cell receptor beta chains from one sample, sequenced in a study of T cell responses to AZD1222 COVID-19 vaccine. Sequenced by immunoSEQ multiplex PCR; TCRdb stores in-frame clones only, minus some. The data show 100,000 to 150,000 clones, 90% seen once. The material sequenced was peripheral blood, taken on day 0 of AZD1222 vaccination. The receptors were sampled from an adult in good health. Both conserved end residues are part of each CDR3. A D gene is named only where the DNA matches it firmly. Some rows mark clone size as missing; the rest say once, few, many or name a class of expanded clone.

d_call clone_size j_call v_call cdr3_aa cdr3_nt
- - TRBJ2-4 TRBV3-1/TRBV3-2 CASSLLWTAQRGLAKNIQYF TGTGCCAGCAGCTTGCTTTGGACAGCCCAGAGGGGACTAGCCAAAAACATTCAGTACTTC
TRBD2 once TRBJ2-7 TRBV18 CASSPTSRSYEQYF TGTGCCAGCTCACCGACTAGCCGGTCCTACGAGCAGTACTTC
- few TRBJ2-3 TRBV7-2 CASSSTRSLGDTQYF TGTGCCAGCAGCAGCACTAGAAGTTTAGGAGATACGCAGTATTTT
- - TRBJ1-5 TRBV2 CASSALGWPQHF TGTGCCAGCAGTGCTCTGGGGTGGCCCCAGCATTTT
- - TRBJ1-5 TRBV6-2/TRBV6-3 CASSYSFGGKQPQHF TGTGCCAGCAGTTACTCTTTCGGAGGAAAACAGCCCCAGCATTTT
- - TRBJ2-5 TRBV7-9 CASSLVANSIQETQYF TGTGCCAGCAGCTTAGTTGCCAATAGCATCCAAGAGACCCAGTACTTC
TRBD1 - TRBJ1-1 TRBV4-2 CASSQRQGKEGTEAFF TGTGCCAGCAGCCAGAGACAGGGGAAGGAGGGAACTGAAGCTTTCTTT
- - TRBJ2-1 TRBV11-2 CASSFSGVYNEQFF TGTGCCAGCAGCTTTTCCGGGGTCTACAATGAGCAGTTCTTC
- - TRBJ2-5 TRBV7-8 CASSQLRETQYF TGTGCCAGCAGCCAGTTGAGGGAGACCCAGTACTTC
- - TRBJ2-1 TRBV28 CASSLPPEGANEQFF TGTGCCAGCAGTTTACCCCCGGAGGGGGCGAATGAGCAGTTCTTC
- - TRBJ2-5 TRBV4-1 CASSHSSGGPQETQYF TGCGCCAGCAGCCATTCGAGTGGGGGTCCCCAAGAGACCCAGTACTTC